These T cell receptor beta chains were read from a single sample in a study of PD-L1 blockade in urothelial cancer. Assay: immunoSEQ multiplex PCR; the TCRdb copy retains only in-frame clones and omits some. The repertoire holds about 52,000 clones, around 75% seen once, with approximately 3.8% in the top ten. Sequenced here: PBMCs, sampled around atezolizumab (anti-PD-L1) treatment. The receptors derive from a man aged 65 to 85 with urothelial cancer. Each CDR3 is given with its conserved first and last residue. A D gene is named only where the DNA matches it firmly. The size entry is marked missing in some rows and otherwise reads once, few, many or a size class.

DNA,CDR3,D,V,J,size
TGCGCCAGCAGCCAAGATCGGTCAGGGGGAGGTACGCAGTATTTT,CASSQDRSGGGTQYF,.,TRBV4-1,TRBJ2-3,.
TGCGCCAGCAGCCCGGGACAGGAGACCACTAACTATGGCTACACCTTC,CASSPGQETTNYGYTF,TRBD1,TRBV10-2,TRBJ1-2,few
TGTGCCAGTAGTCTCTTTAGCGGAGCGAACACCGGGGAGCTGTTTTTT,CASSLFSGANTGELFF,.,TRBV19,TRBJ2-2,.
TGTGCCAGTAGCGGGACAGGGGATCAGCCCCAGCATTTT,CASSGTGDQPQHF,TRBD1,TRBV19,TRBJ1-5,.
TGTGCCAGCAGCCCGAGCGGGAGCCTATTGTACAATGAGCAGTTCTTC,CASSPSGSLLYNEQFF,TRBD2,TRBV9,TRBJ2-1,once
TGTGCCAGCAGCTACTTACAGCTCAATGAGCAGTTCTTC,CASSYLQLNEQFF,.,TRBV5-6,TRBJ2-1,.
TGTGCCAGCAGTTCCCTACAGGGGCTTACCACTGAAGCTTTCTTT,CASSSLQGLTTEAFF,TRBD1,TRBV27,TRBJ1-1,.
TGCAGCGTTGAAACAGGAATGAACACTGAAGCTTTCTTT,CSVETGMNTEAFF,.,TRBV29-1,TRBJ1-1,.
TGTGCCAGCAGTTTAGTTTGGGTAGCGGGGGAACGCTACGAGCAGTACTTC,CASSLVWVAGERYEQYF,TRBD2,TRBV27,TRBJ2-7,.
TGTGCCAGCAGCCTGACTAGCCGAGATACGCAGTATTTT,CASSLTSRDTQYF,TRBD2,TRBV6-1,TRBJ2-3,.
TGTGCCAGCAGTGTACTAGCTCACTATACGCAGTATTTT,CASSVLAHYTQYF,.,TRBV6-1,TRBJ2-3,.
TGTGCCAGCAGACATGTTCAGACAGGCTCTGGAAACACCATATATTTT,CASRHVQTGSGNTIYF,.,TRBV28,TRBJ1-3,.
TGTGCCAGCAGCCGCTCGGGCAATCAGCCCCAGCATTTT,CASSRSGNQPQHF,.,TRBV6-1,TRBJ1-5,once
TGTGCCAGTGCCGGGGGATATGGGAATCAGCCCCAGCATTTT,CASAGGYGNQPQHF,.,TRBV19,TRBJ1-5,.
TGTGCCAGCTCACCACTTCGGACACCCCCTAATGAAAAACTGTTTTTT,CASSPLRTPPNEKLFF,.,TRBV18,TRBJ1-4,.
TGTGCCAGCAGCCACCGGACAGGGCAGAACACTGAAGCTTTCTTT,CASSHRTGQNTEAFF,TRBD1,TRBV14,TRBJ1-1,.
TGCAGCGCGGTGACAGGGGGCGGCGGGGAGCTGTTTTTT,CSAVTGGGGELFF,TRBD1,TRBV29-1,TRBJ2-2,.
TGTGCCAGCAGCCCTAGGACAGGGGCAGATACGCAGTATTTT,CASSPRTGADTQYF,TRBD1,TRBV7-3,TRBJ2-3,.
TGCGCCAGCAGCCCGAAAACGGACTTCCCAAGAGAGCAGTTCTTC,CASSPKTDFPREQFF,.,TRBV5-1,TRBJ2-1,.
TGTGCCAGCAGCTTAAGGGGGCGCGGCACTGAAGCTTTCTTT,CASSLRGRGTEAFF,TRBD1,TRBV5-4,TRBJ1-1,once
TGTGCTAGCAGCCCCCGACGAGGAGTTTGGGACACCGGGGAGCTGTTTTTT,CASSPRRGVWDTGELFF,.,TRBV7-7,TRBJ2-2,few
TGTGCCAGTAGTATAAGACAGGGGGGGAAGAATGAGCAGTTCTTC,CASSIRQGGKNEQFF,TRBD1,TRBV19,TRBJ2-1,.
TGCGCCAGCAGCCAGATCCCCGGACAGGCGAGCTATGGCTACACCTTC,CASSQIPGQASYGYTF,TRBD1,TRBV5-1,TRBJ1-2,.
TGTGCCAGCAGTTTGGACAGGGGCTTAGCTACGGTTTTCTTT,CASSLDRGLATVFF,TRBD1,TRBV27,TRBJ1-1,.
TGTGCCAGCAACAGCTTAGCGGGAGGCACAGATACGCAGTATTTT,CASNSLAGGTDTQYF,TRBD2,TRBV7-2,TRBJ2-3,.
TGTGCCAGCTCACCGCAGACTAGCGGAGCAGACAATGAGCAGTTCTTC,CASSPQTSGADNEQFF,TRBD2,TRBV18,TRBJ2-1,.
TGTGCCAGCAGTTCGGGGGGGTCCAACTACAATGAGCAGTTCTTC,CASSSGGSNYNEQFF,TRBD2,TRBV28,TRBJ2-1,few
TGTGCCAGCAGCTTGGGAGGGAGGCGGGATACGCAGTATTTT,CASSLGGRRDTQYF,.,TRBV5-4,TRBJ2-3,.
TGCGCCAGCAGTCAATCGTGGACAGGTACCTACGAGCAGTACTTC,CASSQSWTGTYEQYF,TRBD1,TRBV23-1,TRBJ2-7,.
TGTGCCAGCAGCCTGAACACCGGGGAGCTGTTTTTT,CASSLNTGELFF,.,TRBV7-9,TRBJ2-2,.
TGTGCCACCAGCACAGAAGAGAGAGAGGATGAGCAGTTCTTC,CATSTEEREDEQFF,.,TRBV15,TRBJ2-1,.
TGTGCCAGCAGCAACGGGGCGGGGGAGCAGTTCTTC,CASSNGAGEQFF,.,TRBV7-3,TRBJ2-1,.
TGCGCCAGCAGCTACCGCGGGGGGGAAACAGATACGCAGTATTTT,CASSYRGGETDTQYF,TRBD2,TRBV5-1,TRBJ2-3,.
TGTGCCAGCAGCGTAGGTGCGGGAATTCGAACAGATACGCAGTATTTT,CASSVGAGIRTDTQYF,.,TRBV9,TRBJ2-3,.
TGTGCCAGCACCTCCGTCCGTTCTCGCTCTGGGGCCAACGTCCTGACTTTC,CASTSVRSRSGANVLTF,.,TRBV7-2,TRBJ2-6,.
TGTGCCAGCAGCCAAGATCCCTCCAGGCAAGAGACCCAGTACTTC,CASSQDPSRQETQYF,.,TRBV7-9,TRBJ2-5,.
TGTGCCAGCACCCCCGGCAGGGGCTCTTCCTACGAGCAGTACTTC,CASTPGRGSSYEQYF,.,TRBV7-2,TRBJ2-7,.
TGTGCCAGCAGCTTAGGACAGAGGAGTCAGCCCCAGCATTTT,CASSLGQRSQPQHF,.,TRBV11-2,TRBJ1-5,.
TGTGCCAGCAGCCGGGAGCGGCCGAGACCCTACAATGAGCAGTTCTTC,CASSRERPRPYNEQFF,.,TRBV14,TRBJ2-1,.
TGTGCCAGCAGCCAGGAGGGGCCTAACTATGGCTACACCTTC,CASSQEGPNYGYTF,.,TRBV28,TRBJ1-2,.
TGTGCCAGCAGCGGGGGGACAGGGCCTTCACCCCTCCACTTT,CASSGGTGPSPLHF,.,TRBV21-1,TRBJ1-6,few
TGTGCCAGCAGCTTACAGGGGTCGAACACCGGGGAGCTGTTTTTT,CASSLQGSNTGELFF,.,TRBV7-6,TRBJ2-2,.
TGTGCCAGCAGTGAAGTGACCAGACTACTCGAGCAGTACTTC,CASSEVTRLLEQYF,.,TRBV6-1,TRBJ2-7,.
TGTGCCAGCAGCTTCTTACGAGCCGGCGGAGACTATGGCTACACCTTC,CASSFLRAGGDYGYTF,.,TRBV13,TRBJ1-2,.